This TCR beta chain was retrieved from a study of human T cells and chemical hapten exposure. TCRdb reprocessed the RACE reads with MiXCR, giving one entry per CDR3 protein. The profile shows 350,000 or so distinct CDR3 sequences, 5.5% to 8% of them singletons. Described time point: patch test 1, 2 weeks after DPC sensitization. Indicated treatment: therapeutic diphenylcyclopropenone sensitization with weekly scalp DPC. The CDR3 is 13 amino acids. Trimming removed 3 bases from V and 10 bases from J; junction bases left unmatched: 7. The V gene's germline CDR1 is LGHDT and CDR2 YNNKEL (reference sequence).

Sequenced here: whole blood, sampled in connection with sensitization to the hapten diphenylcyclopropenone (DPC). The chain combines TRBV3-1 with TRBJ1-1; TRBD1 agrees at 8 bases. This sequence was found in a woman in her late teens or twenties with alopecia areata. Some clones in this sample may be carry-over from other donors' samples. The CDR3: CASSHLLDRGAFF. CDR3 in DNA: TGTGCCAGCAGCCACCTACTCGACAGGGGAGCTTTCTTT.